A single TCR beta chain is shown here with its context. The target antigen is unknown. The donors formed part of the approximately 120-subject validation cohort, distinct from the roughly 620-subject first cohort. CDR1 and CDR2 from the germline V gene are SGHNT and YYREEE (reference sequence). The CDR3 contains 16 residues. After removal of 4 bases from V and 4 bases from J, the junction contained 6 bases not matched to a gene. Sequenced by immunoSEQ multiplex PCR; TCRdb stores in-frame clones only, minus some. The data show 150,000 to 200,000 clones, 91% seen once. The data were obtained in a study of cytomegalovirus exposure and HLA in healthy donors. Study-level findings and limits: The study recorded 150 to 200 TCR beta chains that were cytomegalovirus-associated. Subsequent analysis showed first-cohort TCR clusters tending to co-occur in approximately 120 validation repertoires. The classifier, whose performance was assessed in both the original and validation cohorts, reportedly diagnosed cytomegalovirus status with high specificity and sensitivity.

The sequencing sample was made of PBMCs. This chain uses TRBV5-4 with TRBJ2-2, with TRBD1 matching over 11 bases. This receptor was identified in a woman between 18 and 29 years old in good health and CMV-seropositive. The CDR3 DNA sequence: TGTGCCAGCAGCATCGGACAGGGGGCCCGCACCGGGGAGCTGTTTTTT. This codes for CASSIGQGARTGELFF.